These 21 T cell receptor beta chains were sequenced from one sample in a study of blood T cell repertoires in COVID-19. The protocol was immunoSEQ multiplex PCR, while the TCRdb copy is restricted to in-frame clones and leaves out a portion. The sample lists 350,000 to 450,000 clones, 80% to 90% occurring once. Sequenced: peripheral blood. The receptors shown here come from a man in his forties with acute or convalescent COVID-19.

The chain carries TRBV19 and TRBJ1-5; 7 positions match TRBD1. Germline CDR1 and CDR2: LNHDA and SQIVND (reference sequence). CDR3 length: 13 residues. V shed 5 bases and J 6 bases; nucleotides not matched to a gene: 4. The CDR3 region is CASSQGGVQPQHF. Here the CDR3 DNA reads TGTGCCAGTAGTCAGGGGGGCGTTCAGCCCCAGCATTTT.

The J gene is TRBJ1-4, the V gene TRBV11-1, with a weak D call TRBD1 (6 bases). V gave up 5 bases and J gave up 7 bases, with 20 bases separating them. The CDR3 is 16 amino acids. Germline values: CDR1 SGHAT, CDR2 FQDESV (reference sequence). In DNA form, the CDR3 reads TGTGCCAGCAGCGCCGACACAGGGAGATCGCTTGAAAAACTGTTTTTT. Residues: CASSADTGRSLEKLFF.

The chain's CDR3 is CASSSLDRISYEQYF. The CDR3 DNA reads TGTGCCAGCAGCTCACTGGACAGGATCTCCTACGAGCAGTACTTC. The chain joins TRBV11-2 to TRBJ2-7; 7 bases align to TRBD1. The CDR3 totals 15 residues. The ends lost 4 bases at V and 0 bases at J; junction bases unmatched: 6. Looked up from germline, CDR1 is SGHAT and CDR2 is FQNNGV.

The rearrangement uses TRBV10-2 and TRBJ1-2; no firm D call. Germline V gene sequence: CDR1 WSHSY, CDR2 SAAADI. Trimming removed 5 bases at V and 8 bases at J, with 12 bases between. The CDR3 length is 12 residues. The CDR3 nucleotides are TGCGCCAGCAGTCACGATAGTAACGGCTACACCTTC. Translated, it gives CASSHDSNGYTF.

A single count supports this clone. V gene TRBV19 combines with J gene TRBJ2-4, with TRBD1 identical over 7 bases. Germline CDR1 reads LNHDA; CDR2 reads SQIVND (reference sequence). V trimming: 0 bases; J trimming: 7 bases; junction bases outside the gene matches: 12. The CDR3 consists of 17 residues. CDR3: CASSIDSGRGNWNIQYF. CDR3 in DNA: TGTGCCAGTAGTATAGATTCTGGCAGGGGGAACTGGAACATTCAGTACTTC.

This CDR3 reads CASSQVAGTGPEEQYF. The DNA of the CDR3 is TGTGCCAGCAGCCAAGTAGCCGGGACAGGGCCTGAGGAGCAGTACTTC. The genes are TRBV4-2 and TRBJ2-7, with TRBD1 matching over 9 bases. V lost 1 base, J lost 7 bases, and 11 bases stayed unmatched. Germline CDR1 reads LGHNA; CDR2 reads YNFKEQ. This CDR3 is 16 amino acids long.

In DNA form, the CDR3 reads TGTGCCAGCAGCCGCCGACAGGGGGCGGGGGAGCAGTTCTTC. The encoded protein is CASSRRQGAGEQFF. The genes are TRBV11-3 and TRBJ2-1; 10 bases are shared with TRBD1. V was pared by 5 bases and J by 10 bases, with 8 bases of the junction left unmatched. The germline CDR1 and CDR2 sequences are SGHNT and YENEEA. There are 14 residues in the CDR3. The variable domain in full, completed from reference TRBV11-3 and TRBJ2-1, reads EAGVVQSPRYKIIEKKQPVAFWCNPISGHNTLYWYLQNLGQGPELLIRYENEEAVDDSQLPKDRFSAERLKGVDSTLKIQPAELGDSAVYLCASSRRQGAGEQFFGPGTRLTVL.

The genes are TRBV11-2 and TRBJ1-1; no clear D gene. CDR3 length: 16 amino acids. Germline V gene data show CDR1 as SGHAT and CDR2 as FQNNGV. V was shortened by 1 base and J by 1 base, with 13 bases between the two germline ends. The CDR3 DNA reads as TGTGCCAGCAGCTTAGCCACAAATACGGGGAACACTGAAGCTTTCTTT. It yields the protein CASSLATNTGNTEAFF.

The chain is built from TRBV5-4 and TRBJ2-1, with TRBD2 matching over 9 bases. The CDR3 loop spans 16 amino acids. Germline assignment: CDR1 SGHNT and CDR2 YYREEE (reference sequence). The V and J ends lost 0 bases and 8 bases, in that order; junction bases with no gene match: 9. The CDR3 reads CASSLGVVAGDHEQFF. CDR3 sequence (DNA): TGTGCCAGCAGCTTGGGTGTGGTAGCGGGAGATCATGAGCAGTTCTTC.

This sequence joins TRBV12-3 or TRBV12-4 and TRBJ1-1; D is ambiguous. There are 13 residues in the CDR3. V lost 7 bases and J 7 bases, leaving 16 bases between the germline ends. This CDR3 reads CASTLTAPGEAFF. In nucleotides, the CDR3 is TGTGCCAGCACTTTGACTGCCCCCGGTGAAGCTTTCTTT.

The rearrangement links TRBV27 to TRBJ1-1; perhaps TRBD1 as D (6 bases). The CDR3 covers 13 residues. CDR1 and CDR2 from the germline V gene are MNHEY and SMNVEV (reference sequence). With 3 bases removed from V and 7 bases from J, the gap between germline ends came to 12 bases. In nucleotides, the CDR3 is TGTGCCAGCAGTTTCCGGGACACCTATGAAGCTTTCTTT. It is translated as CASSFRDTYEAFF.

This chain uses TRBV12-5 with TRBJ2-2; TRBD2 might be the D (5 bases). The CDR3 spans 14 residues. Per germline, CDR1 LGHNT and CDR2 FRNRAP. Trimming pared 7 bases from V and 4 bases from J, leaving 13 bases between. The DNA of the CDR3 is TGTGCTAGTGCCTCGTTGGGGAGCACCGGGGAGCTGTTTTTT. Translating gives CASASLGSTGELFF.

The chain couples TRBV7-9 to TRBJ1-2, with TRBD1 matching 10 bases. Germline-derived CDR1 and CDR2 are SEHNR and FQNEAQ (reference sequence). The V segment lost 4 bases and the J segment 5 bases; nucleotides outside the gene matches: 10. The CDR3 spans 16 residues. CDR3 sequence reads: CASSSPGQGQVYGYTF. CDR3 bases: TGTGCCAGCAGCTCGCCGGGACAGGGGCAGGTTTATGGCTACACCTTC.

This rearrangement joins TRBV4-1 to TRBJ1-1, with D uncertain. The V gene lost 4 bases and the J gene lost 2 bases, with 5 bases spanning the gap. Germline loops: CDR1 MGHRA, CDR2 YSYEKL. This CDR3 comprises 12 residues. CDR3 DNA sequence: TGCGCCAGCAGCCGCGGCAACACTGAAGCTTTCTTT. Its translation: CASSRGNTEAFF.

This chain connects TRBV7-8 to TRBJ2-7; 11 bases agree with TRBD1. The length of the CDR3 is 14 residues. Germline V gives CDR1 SGHVS, CDR2 FQNEAQ. Trimming cost V 5 bases and J 6 bases; bases outside gene matches: 6. The CDR3 DNA reads as TGTGCCAGCAGCCCCGGGACAGGGGGAAGCGAGCAGTACTTC. Amino acid sequence: CASSPGTGGSEQYF.

Here the CDR3 DNA reads TGTGCCAGCAGCCGGGAATTCCCCTCCTACGAGCAGTACTTC. Encoded protein: CASSREFPSYEQYF. The genes are TRBV7-9 and TRBJ2-7; possibly TRBD2 for D (5 bases). The CDR3 contains 14 residues. The germline gives CDR1 SEHNR, CDR2 FQNEAQ (reference sequence). Trimming cost V 5 bases and J 0 bases, with 11 bases left between them.

This clone showed up just once. This rearrangement joins TRBV10-3 to TRBJ2-1; 7 bases line up with TRBD1. The CDR3 has 15 amino acids. V lost 3 bases to trimming and J lost 5 bases; unmatched junction nucleotides: 7. The germline gives CDR1 ENHRY, CDR2 SYGVKD. The DNA for the CDR3 is TGTGCCATCAGTGAAATGAATACAGGGGACAATGAGCAGTTCTTC. Its translation is CAISEMNTGDNEQFF.

DNA of the CDR3: TGTGCCACCAGCAGAGAGGGGACAGGGTCCCACGAGCAGTACTTC. Translating gives CATSREGTGSHEQYF. The V gene is TRBV15, the J gene TRBJ2-7; 9 nucleotides agree with TRBD1. The CDR3 contains 15 residues. The germline V gene encodes CDR1 LNHNV and CDR2 YYDKDF (reference sequence). V lost 0 bases to trimming and J lost 5 bases; unmatched junction nucleotides: 5.

J is TRBJ1-2 and V is TRBV6-4; D ambiguous. Germline-derived CDR1 and CDR2 are MRHNA and SNTAGT. CDR3 length equals 15 residues. The V gene lost 10 bases and the J gene lost 3 bases, with 21 bases spanning the gap. CDR3: CAIIRLGRLDYGYTF. The CDR3 region has the DNA TGTGCCATAATCCGGTTGGGCCGATTGGACTATGGCTACACCTTC.

V is TRBV15 and J is TRBJ1-1; no firm D call. V lost 7 bases, J lost 1 base, and 10 bases lay in between. Germline V lookup: CDR1 LNHNV, CDR2 YYDKDF (reference sequence). This CDR3 has 13 residues. In DNA form, the CDR3 reads TGTGCCACCAATCGGGGTCGGAACACTGAAGCTTTCTTT. Encoded protein: CATNRGRNTEAFF.

This clone came up once. The chain recombines TRBV6-5 with TRBJ1-2; tentatively, D is TRBD1 (6 bases). Germline assignment: CDR1 MNHEY and CDR2 SVGAGI. The CDR3 is 14 residues long. V lost 6 bases, J lost 4 bases, and 15 bases lay in between. The CDR3 spells CASSYRDIRYGYTF. CDR3 in DNA: TGTGCCAGCAGCTACCGGGACATCCGCTATGGCTACACCTTC.